This TCR beta chain was sequenced in a study of persistence of HIV-infected CD4 T cells. Anti-CD3/anti-CD28 beads served as a nonspecific positive control stimulus. Responding CD4+ T cells were sorted by upregulation of both CD40 ligand and CD69. Between the trimmed V and J ends, which lost 6 bases and 6 bases, there was a span of 8 bases. CDR1 is MRHNA and CDR2 is SNTAGT in the germline V gene. This CDR3 spans 12 amino acids. To note about this clone: What it binds is unknown.

This was the immunoSEQ version 4 assay in survey mode. Assay: immunoSEQ multiplex PCR; the TCRdb copy retains only in-frame clones and omits some. The sample yields some 45,000 clones, about 88% seen once. The material was CD4+ T cells sorted from PBMCs after roughly 18-hour stimulation, obtained from a patient who received antiretroviral therapy. The rearrangement links TRBV6-4 to TRBJ2-2; D might be TRBD1 (6 bases). The TCR comes from an adult woman with HIV who was CMV-seropositive. The CDR3 DNA reads TGTGCCAGCAGAGGACAGCCCGGGGAGCTGTTTTTT. This gives the protein CASRGQPGELFF.